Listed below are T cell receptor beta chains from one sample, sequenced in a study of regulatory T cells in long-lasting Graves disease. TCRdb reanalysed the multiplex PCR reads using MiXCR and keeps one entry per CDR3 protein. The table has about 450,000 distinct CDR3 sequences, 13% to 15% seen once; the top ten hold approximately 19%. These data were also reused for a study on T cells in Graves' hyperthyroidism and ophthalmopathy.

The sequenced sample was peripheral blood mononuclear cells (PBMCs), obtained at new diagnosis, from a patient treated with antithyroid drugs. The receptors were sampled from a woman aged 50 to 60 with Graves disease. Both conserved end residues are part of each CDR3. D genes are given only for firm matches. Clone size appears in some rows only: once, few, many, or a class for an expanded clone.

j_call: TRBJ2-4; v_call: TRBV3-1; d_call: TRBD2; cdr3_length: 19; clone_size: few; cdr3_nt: TGTGCCAGCAGCCAAGCGGGGGGGCAAGTGGGAGTTAGCAAAAACATTCAGTACTTC; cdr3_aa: CASSQAGGQVGVSKNIQYF
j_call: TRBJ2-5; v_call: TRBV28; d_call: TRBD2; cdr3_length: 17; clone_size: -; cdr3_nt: TGTGCCAGCAGCCGTGGAAAGACGGGACTAGCGGGAGAGACCCAGTACTTC; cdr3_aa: CASSRGKTGLAGETQYF
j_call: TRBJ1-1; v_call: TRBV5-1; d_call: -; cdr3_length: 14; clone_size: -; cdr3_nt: TGCGCCAGCAGCTTCTCCTGGGAGGGCACTGAAGCTTTCTTT; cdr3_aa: CASSFSWEGTEAFF
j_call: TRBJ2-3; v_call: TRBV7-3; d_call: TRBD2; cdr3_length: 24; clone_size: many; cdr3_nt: TGTGCCAGCAGCCAACGGGGAGTCCCAAGAATGGATTCTAGCGGGAGGGTACGCACAGATACGCAGTATTTT; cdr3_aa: CASSQRGVPRMDSSGRVRTDTQYF
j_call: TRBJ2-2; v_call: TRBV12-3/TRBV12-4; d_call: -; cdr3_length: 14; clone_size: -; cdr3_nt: TGTGCCAGCAGTTTAACAGGGAGCGCCGGGGAGCTGTTTTTT; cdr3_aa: CASSLTGSAGELFF
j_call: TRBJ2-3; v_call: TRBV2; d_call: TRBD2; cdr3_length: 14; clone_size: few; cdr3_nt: TGTGCCAGCAGTGACGGGGGGTCCGCAGATACGCAGTATTTT; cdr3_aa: CASSDGGSADTQYF
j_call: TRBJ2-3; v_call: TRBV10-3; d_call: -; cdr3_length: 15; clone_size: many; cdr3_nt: TGTGCCATCAGTGAATGGGGGCCGAACACAGATACGCAGTATTTT; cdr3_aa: CAISEWGPNTDTQYF
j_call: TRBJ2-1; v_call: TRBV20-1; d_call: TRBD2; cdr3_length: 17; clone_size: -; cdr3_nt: TGCAGTGCTGGACCCTTATTAGGCGGGAGGGTGCATAATGAGCAGTTCTTC; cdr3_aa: CSAGPLLGGRVHNEQFF
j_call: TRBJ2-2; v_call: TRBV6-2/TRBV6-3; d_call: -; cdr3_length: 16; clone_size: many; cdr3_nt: TGTGCCAGCAGTTCCTACAAGCGGAGCCCCACCGGGGAGCTGTTTTTT; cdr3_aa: CASSSYKRSPTGELFF
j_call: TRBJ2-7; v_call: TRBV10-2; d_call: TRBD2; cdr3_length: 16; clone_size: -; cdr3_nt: TGCGCCAGCAGTTACCCCCTCCCCGGACTAGCCTCCGAGCAGTACTTC; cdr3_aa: CASSYPLPGLASEQYF
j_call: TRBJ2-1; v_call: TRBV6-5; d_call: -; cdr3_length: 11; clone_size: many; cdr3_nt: TGTGCCAGCAGTTACGAGGGTGAGCAGTTCTTC; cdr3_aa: CASSYEGEQFF
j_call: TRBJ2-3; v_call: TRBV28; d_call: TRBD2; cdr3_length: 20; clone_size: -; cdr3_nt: TGTGCCAGCAGCCCACTTTCCGGGACAGGACGACTAGCGGGAGGGGATACGCAGTATTTT; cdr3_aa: CASSPLSGTGRLAGGDTQYF
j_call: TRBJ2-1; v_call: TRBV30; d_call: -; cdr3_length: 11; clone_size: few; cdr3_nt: TGTGCCTGTGCCCAGAGCTATGAGCAGTTCTTC; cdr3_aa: CACAQSYEQFF
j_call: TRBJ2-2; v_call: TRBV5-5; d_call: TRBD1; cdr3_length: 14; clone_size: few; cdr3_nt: TGTGCCAGCAGCCTAAGACAGGGCCACCGGGAGCTGTTTTTT; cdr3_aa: CASSLRQGHRELFF
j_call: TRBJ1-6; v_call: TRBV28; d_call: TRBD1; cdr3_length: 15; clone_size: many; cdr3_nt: TGTGCCAGCAGTCCCGGACAGGGCGAGCGTTCACCCCTCCACTTT; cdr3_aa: CASSPGQGERSPLHF